This TCR beta chain was recorded in a study of cytomegalovirus exposure and HLA in healthy donors. CDR3 length: 14 residues. The germline V gene has CDR1 MNHEY and CDR2 SVGAGI. Trimming pared 6 bases from V and 5 bases from J, leaving 16 bases between. This clone was seen only a few times. Its antigen is unidentified. Study-wide results and caveats: The analysis excluded some indistinguishable V segments, including TRBV6-2 and TRBV6-3. CMV serostatus was the sole immune exposure information available. Within an earlier analysis, most TCR beta V segments proved productive either about 90% or about 30% of the time.

PCR involved 60 Vbeta and 13 Jbeta primers. Generated by immunoSEQ multiplex PCR, the TCRdb table keeps only in-frame clones and is missing some. The sample has 85,000 to 95,000 clones, over 60% seen once; the top ten hold 5% to 5.5%. The genes are TRBV6-5 and TRBJ1-2; unclear D gene. Sequencing input: PBMCs. This sequence was found in a man in his thirties or forties in good health and CMV-seropositive. DNA of the CDR3: TGTGCCAGCAGCGAGGATCTATCGGGGTATGGCTACACCTTC. Translation gives CASSEDLSGYGYTF.